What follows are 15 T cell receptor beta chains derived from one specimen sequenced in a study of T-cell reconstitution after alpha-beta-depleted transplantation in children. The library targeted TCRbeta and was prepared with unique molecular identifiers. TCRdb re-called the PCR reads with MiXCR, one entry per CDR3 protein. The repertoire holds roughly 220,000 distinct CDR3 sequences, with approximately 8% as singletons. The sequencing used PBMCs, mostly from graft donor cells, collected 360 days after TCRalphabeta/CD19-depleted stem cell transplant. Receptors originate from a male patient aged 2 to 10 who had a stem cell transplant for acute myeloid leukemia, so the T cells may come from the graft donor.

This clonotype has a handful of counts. In DNA, the CDR3 is TGTGCCAGCAGTTACCCCCGGACCACTCACCAAGAGACCCAGTACTTC. It encodes CASSYPRTTHQETQYF. The chain links TRBV6-2 or TRBV6-3 to TRBJ2-5, with unresolved D. Trimming left V 2 bases short and J 0 bases short, with 13 bases between. Looked up from germline, CDR1 is MNHEY and CDR2 is SVGEGT. The CDR3 runs 16 residues.

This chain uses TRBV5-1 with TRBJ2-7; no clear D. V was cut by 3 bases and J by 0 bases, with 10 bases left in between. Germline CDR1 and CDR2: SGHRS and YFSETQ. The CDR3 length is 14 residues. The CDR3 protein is CASSSRTSSYEQYV. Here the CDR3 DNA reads TGCGCCAGCAGCTCCAGGACGAGCTCCTACGAGCAGTACGTC.

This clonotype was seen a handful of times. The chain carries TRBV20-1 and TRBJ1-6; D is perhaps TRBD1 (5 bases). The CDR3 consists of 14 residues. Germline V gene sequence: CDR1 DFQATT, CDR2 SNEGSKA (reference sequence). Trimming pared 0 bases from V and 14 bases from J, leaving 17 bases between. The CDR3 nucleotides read TGCAGTGCTAGAGATGGGGGTTTGGGGGAGGCCCTCCACTTT. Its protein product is CSARDGGLGEALHF.

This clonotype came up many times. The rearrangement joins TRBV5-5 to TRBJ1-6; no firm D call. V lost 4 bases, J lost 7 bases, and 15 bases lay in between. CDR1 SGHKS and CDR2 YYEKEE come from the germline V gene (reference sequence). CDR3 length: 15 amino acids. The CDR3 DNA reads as TGTGCCAGCAGCCCACGGCCCATGGCCAATTCACCCCTCCACTTT. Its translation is CASSPRPMANSPLHF.

CDR3 residues: CSAPDGTEAFF. CDR3 coding DNA: TGCAGTGCCCCGGACGGGACTGAAGCTTTCTTT. The gene calls are TRBV20-1 and TRBJ1-1; D not certain. The CDR3 totals 11 residues. Between the trimmed V and J ends, which lost 6 bases and 5 bases, there was a span of 10 bases. Germline V lookup: CDR1 DFQATT, CDR2 SNEGSKA (reference sequence).

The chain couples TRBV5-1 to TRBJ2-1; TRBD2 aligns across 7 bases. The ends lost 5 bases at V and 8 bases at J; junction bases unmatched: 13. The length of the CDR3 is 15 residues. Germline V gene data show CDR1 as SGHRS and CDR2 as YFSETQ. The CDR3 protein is CASRPTSVLYDEQFF. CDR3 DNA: TGCGCCAGCAGACCTACTAGCGTGCTGTACGATGAGCAGTTCTTC.

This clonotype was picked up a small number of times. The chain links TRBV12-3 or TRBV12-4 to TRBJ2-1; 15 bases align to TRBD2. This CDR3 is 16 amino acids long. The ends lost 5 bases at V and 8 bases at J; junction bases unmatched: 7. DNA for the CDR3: TGTGCCAGCAGTCCCGGGACTAGCGGGGGGCTCCATGAGCAGTTCTTC. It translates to CASSPGTSGGLHEQFF.

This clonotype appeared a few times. This CDR3 reads CSARVAGTNYGYTF. The CDR3 region has the DNA TGCAGTGCTAGAGTAGCAGGGACTAACTATGGCTACACCTTC. The rearrangement links TRBV20-1 to TRBJ1-2, with a possible D match to TRBD1 (5 bases). There are 14 residues in the CDR3. Trimming shortened V by 1 base and J by 0 bases, and 9 bases separated the two germline ends. Germline CDR1 is DFQATT and CDR2 is SNEGSKA (reference sequence).

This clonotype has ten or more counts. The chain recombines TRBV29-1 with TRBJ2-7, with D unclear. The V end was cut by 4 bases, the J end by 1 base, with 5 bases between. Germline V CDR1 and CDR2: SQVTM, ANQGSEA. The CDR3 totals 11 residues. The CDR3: CSVVGSYEQYF. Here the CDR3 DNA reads TGCAGCGTTGTGGGGTCCTACGAGCAGTACTTC.

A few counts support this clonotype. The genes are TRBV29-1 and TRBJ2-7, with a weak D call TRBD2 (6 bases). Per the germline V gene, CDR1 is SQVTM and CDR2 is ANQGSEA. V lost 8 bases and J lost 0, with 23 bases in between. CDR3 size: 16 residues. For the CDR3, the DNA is TGCAGCTCCGGGACTGGGGTTTGGAGGGACTCCTACGAGCAGTACTTC. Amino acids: CSSGTGVWRDSYEQYF.

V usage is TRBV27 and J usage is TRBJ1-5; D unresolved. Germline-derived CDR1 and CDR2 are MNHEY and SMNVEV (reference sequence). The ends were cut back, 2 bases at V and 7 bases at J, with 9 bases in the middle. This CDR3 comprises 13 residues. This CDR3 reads CASSLIDGQPQHF. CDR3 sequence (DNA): TGTGCCAGCAGTTTAATAGATGGACAGCCCCAGCATTTT.

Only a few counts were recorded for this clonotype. The DNA for the CDR3 is TGTGCCACCAGCAGAGGTCCGGACAGGGTGCAAGAGACCCAGTACTTC. It codes for CATSRGPDRVQETQYF. The V call is TRBV15, the J call TRBJ2-5, with 8 bases aligning to TRBD1. Germline values: CDR1 LNHNV, CDR2 YYDKDF (reference sequence). After removal of 1 base from V and 2 bases from J, the junction contained 6 bases not matched to a gene. CDR3 length: 16 residues.

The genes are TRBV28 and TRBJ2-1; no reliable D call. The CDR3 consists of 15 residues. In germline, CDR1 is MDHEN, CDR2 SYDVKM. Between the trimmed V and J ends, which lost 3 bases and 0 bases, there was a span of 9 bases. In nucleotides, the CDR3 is TGTGCCAGCAGTTTCACACACGGCTCCTACAATGAGCAGTTCTTC. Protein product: CASSFTHGSYNEQFF.

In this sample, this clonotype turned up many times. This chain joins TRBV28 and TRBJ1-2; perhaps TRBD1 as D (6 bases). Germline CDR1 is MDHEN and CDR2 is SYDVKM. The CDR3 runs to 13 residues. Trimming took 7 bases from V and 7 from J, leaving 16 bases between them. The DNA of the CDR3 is TGTGCCAGCAAAAACAGGGAACTCGGTGGCTACACCTTC. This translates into CASKNRELGGYTF.

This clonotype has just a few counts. DNA of the CDR3: TGTGCCAGCTCACCAAGTCCGGGGAACGAGCAGTACGTC. It codes for CASSPSPGNEQYV. The chain is built from TRBV18 and TRBJ2-7; D perhaps matches TRBD2 (5 bases). The germline CDR1 and CDR2 sequences are KGHSH and LQKENI. There are 13 residues in the CDR3. V was cut by 2 bases and J by 5 bases, with 10 bases left in between.